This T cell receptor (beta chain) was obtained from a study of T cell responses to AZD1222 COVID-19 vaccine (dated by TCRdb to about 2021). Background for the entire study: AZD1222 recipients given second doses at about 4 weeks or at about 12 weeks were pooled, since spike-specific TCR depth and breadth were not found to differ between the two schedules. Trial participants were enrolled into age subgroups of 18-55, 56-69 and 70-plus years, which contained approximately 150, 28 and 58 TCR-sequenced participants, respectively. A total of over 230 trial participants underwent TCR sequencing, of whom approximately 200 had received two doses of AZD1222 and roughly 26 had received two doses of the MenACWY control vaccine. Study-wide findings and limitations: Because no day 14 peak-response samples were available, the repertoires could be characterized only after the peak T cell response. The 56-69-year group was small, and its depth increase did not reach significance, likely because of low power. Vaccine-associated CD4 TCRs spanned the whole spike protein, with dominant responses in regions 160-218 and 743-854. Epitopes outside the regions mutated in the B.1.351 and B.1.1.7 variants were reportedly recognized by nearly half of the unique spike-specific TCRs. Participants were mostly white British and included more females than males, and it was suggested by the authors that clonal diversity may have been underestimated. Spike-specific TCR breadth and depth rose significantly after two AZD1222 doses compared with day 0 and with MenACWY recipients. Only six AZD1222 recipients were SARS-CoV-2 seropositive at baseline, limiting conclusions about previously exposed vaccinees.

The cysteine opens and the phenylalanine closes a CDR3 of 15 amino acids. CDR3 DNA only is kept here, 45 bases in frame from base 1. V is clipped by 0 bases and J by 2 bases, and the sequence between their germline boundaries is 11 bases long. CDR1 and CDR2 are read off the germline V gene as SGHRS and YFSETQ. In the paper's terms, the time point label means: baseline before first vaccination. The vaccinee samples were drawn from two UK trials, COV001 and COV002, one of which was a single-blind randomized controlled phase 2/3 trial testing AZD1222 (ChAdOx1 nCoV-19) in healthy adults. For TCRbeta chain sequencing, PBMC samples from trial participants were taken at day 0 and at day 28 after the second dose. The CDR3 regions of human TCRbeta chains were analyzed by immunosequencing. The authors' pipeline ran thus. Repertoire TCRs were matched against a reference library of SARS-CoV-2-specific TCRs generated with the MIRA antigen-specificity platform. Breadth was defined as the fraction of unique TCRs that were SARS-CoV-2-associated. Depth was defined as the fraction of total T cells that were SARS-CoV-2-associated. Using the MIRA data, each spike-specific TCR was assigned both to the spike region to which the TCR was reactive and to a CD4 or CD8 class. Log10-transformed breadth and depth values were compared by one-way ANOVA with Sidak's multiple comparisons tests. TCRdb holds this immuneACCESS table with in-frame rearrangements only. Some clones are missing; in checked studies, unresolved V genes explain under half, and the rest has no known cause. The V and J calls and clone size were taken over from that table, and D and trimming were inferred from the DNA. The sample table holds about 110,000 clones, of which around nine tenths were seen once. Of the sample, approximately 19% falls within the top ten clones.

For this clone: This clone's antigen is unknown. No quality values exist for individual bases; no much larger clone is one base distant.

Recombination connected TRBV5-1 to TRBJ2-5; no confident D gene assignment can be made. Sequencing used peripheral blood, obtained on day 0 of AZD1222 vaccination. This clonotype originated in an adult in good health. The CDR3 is CASSLDVSQQETQYF. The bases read TGCGCCAGCAGCTTGGACGTTAGCCAACAAGAGACCCAGTACTTC.